These T cell receptor beta chains were read from a single sample in a study of blood T cell repertoires in COVID-19. Assay used: immunoSEQ multiplex PCR; TCRdb lists only in-frame clones, some missing. This table holds 200,000 to 250,000 clones, roughly 84% found once. Sequenced sample: peripheral blood. Every receptor here comes from a woman over 75 with COVID-19, enrolled during active disease. The CDR3 runs from the conserved cysteine through the conserved F or W. The D gene is left open where the match is weak.

d_call | j_call | v_call | cdr3_aa | cdr3_nt
. | TRBJ1-5 | TRBV19 | CASTGDSNQPQHF | TGTGCCAGTACTGGAGATAGCAATCAGCCCCAGCATTTT
TRBD1 | TRBJ1-3 | TRBV6-5 | CASSRQGVGNTIYF | TGTGCCAGCAGCCGACAGGGGGTTGGAAACACCATATATTTT
. | TRBJ2-1 | TRBV6-1 | CASSVTGHSSYNEQFF | TGTGCCAGCAGTGTGACCGGTCACAGCTCCTACAATGAGCAGTTCTTC
. | TRBJ1-1 | TRBV30 | CAWSVKKGERNTEAFF | TGTGCCTGGAGTGTCAAAAAGGGGGAGAGAAACACTGAAGCTTTCTTT
. | TRBJ2-4 | TRBV27 | CASSLAPDSRDIQYF | TGTGCCAGCAGTTTAGCCCCGGACAGTCGTGACATTCAGTACTTC
. | TRBJ2-7 | TRBV5-4 | CASSLGAGTYEQYF | TGTGCCAGCAGCTTGGGAGCAGGGACCTACGAGCAGTACTTC
TRBD1 | TRBJ1-5 | TRBV28 | CASNRGSNQPQHF | TGTGCCAGCAACAGGGGGAGCAATCAGCCCCAGCATTTT
. | TRBJ1-4 | TRBV28 | CASSLSGGTNEKLFF | TGTGCCAGCAGTTTAAGCGGGGGAACTAATGAAAAACTGTTTTTT
TRBD1 | TRBJ1-2 | TRBV6-4 | CASTATTGKGGYTF | TGTGCCAGCACCGCTACGACAGGGAAGGGTGGCTACACCTTC
TRBD1 | TRBJ2-3 | TRBV5-1 | CASSRSGTGGTDTQYF | TGCGCCAGCAGTCGGTCCGGGACAGGGGGCACAGATACGCAGTATTTT
. | TRBJ2-5 | TRBV5-5 | CASSLAKTGGSETQYF | TGTGCCAGCAGCTTGGCCAAGACCGGGGGTAGTGAGACCCAGTACTTC
. | TRBJ1-3 | TRBV25-1 | CASSLTENSGNTIYF | TGTGCCAGCAGTTTAACGGAGAACTCTGGAAACACCATATATTTT
. | TRBJ1-2 | TRBV30 | CAWSTPDNGYTF | TGTGCCTGGAGTACCCCAGACAATGGCTACACCTTC
. | TRBJ1-2 | TRBV6-5 | CASSQGGGRNGYTF | TGTGCCAGCAGTCAGGGAGGGGGGAGGAATGGCTACACCTTC
. | TRBJ1-6 | TRBV7-2 | CASSFYSYNSPLHF | TGTGCCAGCAGCTTCTACAGCTATAATTCACCCCTCCACTTT
TRBD2 | TRBJ2-7 | TRBV6-5 | CASRTGGSYEQYF | TGTGCCAGCAGGACGGGGGGTTCGTACGAGCAGTACTTC
TRBD1 | TRBJ2-3 | TRBV7-2 | CASSLAGTGSGDTQYF | TGTGCCAGCAGCTTAGCTGGGACAGGGTCGGGAGATACGCAGTATTTT
. | TRBJ2-5 | TRBV29-1 | CSVDRAETQYF | TGCAGCGTTGACAGGGCAGAGACCCAGTACTTC
. | TRBJ1-1 | TRBV14 | CASSLARGTEAFF | TGTGCCAGCAGCCTCGCCCGAGGCACTGAAGCTTTCTTT
TRBD1 | TRBJ1-1 | TRBV9 | CASRPGQGRDTEAFF | TGTGCCAGCAGACCCGGACAGGGACGAGACACTGAAGCTTTCTTT
TRBD1 | TRBJ1-2 | TRBV18 | CASSPQSSTGGFHGYTF | TGTGCCAGCTCACCCCAGTCTAGTACAGGGGGCTTCCATGGCTACACCTTC